Sequencing of this T cell receptor beta chain was carried out in a study of PD-L1 blockade in urothelial cancer. Generated by immunoSEQ multiplex PCR, the TCRdb table keeps only in-frame clones and is missing some. The top ten clones hold 2% to 2.5% of a sample with about 120,000 clones, 86% of them seen once. Germline assignment: CDR1 MNHEY and CDR2 SMNVEV (reference sequence). The ends were cut back, 4 bases at V and 2 bases at J, with 20 bases in the middle. The length of the CDR3 is 17 residues. Regarding time point: peripheral blood 6 weeks after treatment start. The sequenced sample was PBMCs, obtained around atezolizumab (anti-PD-L1) treatment. The clonotype comes from a man in his fifties with urothelial cancer. This rearrangement joins TRBV27 to TRBJ1-2; D perhaps matches TRBD1 (5 bases). Here the CDR3 DNA reads TGTGCCAGCAGTTATCGCCCGTCGACAGCCTCAAACTATGGCTACACCTTC. Amino acid sequence: CASSYRPSTASNYGYTF.